This T cell receptor beta chain was sequenced for a study of blood T cells in healthy people across ages. The V and J ends lost 3 bases and 1 base respectively, with 6 bases between them. The CDR3 has 13 amino acids. CDR1 and CDR2 from the germline V gene are SEHNR and FQNEAQ (reference sequence). For the second PCR, which ran for about 6 to 11 cycles, a sample-barcoded 5' primer and a J-beta primer mix were used. TCRdb processed the 5' RACE reads anew with MiXCR; each CDR3 protein has one entry. The table has around 650,000 distinct CDR3 sequences, approximately 29% seen once. This clonotype was counted ten times or more. Its antigen is unknown. Study observations and caveats: Aged donors had fewer naive CD4+ cells and lower diversity than long-lived donors.

The sequence was collected from a woman older than 75 in good health. V and J are TRBV7-9 and TRBJ1-1; D unclear. The sample consisted of blood. For the CDR3, the DNA is TGTGCCAGCAGCTTTGGAGGGAACACTGAAGCTTTCTTT. It encodes CASSFGGNTEAFF.